One and the same sample provided the 27 T cell receptor beta chains below, sequenced in a study of T cell repertoires in cytomegalovirus infection (dated by TCRdb to between 2018 and 2020). Sequencing was performed on an Illumina HiSeq 1500. TCRdb reprocessing: public reads trimmed at Q25 with fastp, clones called with MiXCR, in-frame beta chains kept. Here each entry gathers all rows of one CDR3 protein and keeps the most common genes and DNA. This sample has 250,000 or so distinct CDR3 sequences in its table, and more than 15% of those were observed once. Roughly 50% of the sample is taken by the ten largest. Material: CD8+ T cells from PBMCs. All receptors come from a human donor in good health (CMV status not recorded). Some clones in this sample may be carry-over from other donors' samples.

The V and J genes are TRBV6-5 and TRBJ2-2; D gene ambiguous. The CDR3 runs to 14 residues. Trimming removed 2 bases at V and 6 bases at J, with 10 bases between. Germline CDR1 and CDR2: MNHEY and SVGAGI. In DNA form, the CDR3 reads TGTGCCAGCAGTTACGCCCCCGAGCCCGGGGAGCTGTTTTTT. Translation gives CASSYAPEPGELFF.

At least ten counts were recorded for this clonotype. J is TRBJ2-7 and V is TRBV5-6, with D possibly TRBD2 on 5 matching bases. The V gene lost 0 bases and the J gene lost 5 bases, with 6 bases spanning the gap. The CDR3 is 12 amino acids. Germline loops: CDR1 SGHDT, CDR2 YYEEEE. CDR3 sequence reads: CASSLAGNEQYF. The CDR3 nucleotides are TGTGCCAGCAGCTTGGCGGGGAACGAGCAGTACTTC. Looking up the rest from reference TRBV5-6 and TRBJ2-7 gives the full variable domain: DAGVTQSPTHLIKTRGQQVTLRCSPKSGHDTVSWYQQALGQGPQFIFQYYEEEERQRGNFPDRFSGHQFPNYSSELNVNALLLGDSALYLCASSLAGNEQYFGPGTRLTVT.

Regarding this clonotype: A much larger clone sits a single nucleotide away, making a read error possible. J is TRBJ2-3 and V is TRBV19; weak D call: TRBD1 (6 bases). This CDR3 contains 14 residues. Germline V CDR1 and CDR2: LNHDA, SQIVND (reference sequence). CDR3 sequence (DNA): TGTGCCAGTAGCACAGGGTTGAGCATAGATACGCAGTATTTT. Its translation is CASSTGLSIDTQYF.

This clonotype was seen only a few times. V usage is TRBV10-2 and J usage is TRBJ2-3; 13 bases fit TRBD2. Germline values: CDR1 WSHSY, CDR2 SAAADI. The CDR3 has 16 residues. The V segment lost 2 bases and the J segment 11 bases; nucleotides outside the gene matches: 10. CDR3 sequence: CASSETSGGVVDVQYF. CDR3 DNA sequence: TGCGCCAGCAGTGAGACTAGCGGGGGGGTGGTAGATGTGCAGTATTTT.

This sequence joins TRBV29-1 and TRBJ1-2, with TRBD1 matching 8 bases. The CDR3 has 13 residues. CDR1 is SQVTM and CDR2 is ANQGSEA in the germline V gene. Trimming cost V 8 bases and J 4 bases; bases outside gene matches: 9. The DNA of the CDR3 is TGCAGCTCGTCAGGGGGCATGGGCTATGGCTACACCTTC. Translating it yields CSSSGGMGYGYTF.

J is TRBJ2-6 and V is TRBV2; D might be TRBD2 (6 bases). This CDR3 region has 17 residues. Germline-derived CDR1 and CDR2 are SNHLY and FYNNEI. Trimming shortened V by 4 bases and J by 0 bases, and 13 bases separated the two germline ends. The CDR3 DNA sequence: TGTGCCAGCAGTGGCAGGGAGGTCACCTCTGGGGCCAACGTCCTGACTTTC. Amino acid sequence: CASSGREVTSGANVLTF.

This clonotype has only a few counts. The genes are TRBV28 and TRBJ2-3, with 10 bases identical to TRBD1. With 3 bases clipped from V and 4 bases from J, the junction kept 13 bases outside the gene matches. This CDR3 has 18 amino acids. Germline-derived CDR1 and CDR2 are MDHEN and SYDVKM. CDR3 sequence (DNA): TGTGCCAGCAGTTTCCCCCCGGACAGGGGGTTTAGGGCAGATACGCAGTATTTT. It codes for CASSFPPDRGFRADTQYF.

In its sample, this clonotype was seen many times. The chain carries TRBV6-1 and TRBJ2-7; 9 positions agree with TRBD1. Per germline, CDR1 MNHNS and CDR2 SASEGT. The J segment lost 3 bases and the V segment lost 5 bases, leaving 8 bases of the junction unmatched. The CDR3 length is 15 residues. For the CDR3, the DNA is TGTGCCAGCAGTCTGACGGGACAGGGCGGCTACGAGCAGTACTTC. Protein sequence: CASSLTGQGGYEQYF.

The table lists this clonotype with many counts. The genes are TRBV7-2 and TRBJ1-5; D is unclear. Per germline, CDR1 SGHTA and CDR2 FQGNSA. V lost 1 base and J 6 bases, leaving 7 bases between the germline ends. CDR3 length: 13 amino acids. As DNA, the CDR3 is TGTGCCAGCAGCTTAGGGTGGAGTCAGCCCCAGCATTTT. This codes for CASSLGWSQPQHF. The full variable domain, with the rest looked up from reference TRBV7-2 and TRBJ1-5, is GAGVSQSPSNKVTEKGKDVELRCDPISGHTALYWYRQSLGQGLEFLIYFQGNSAPDKSGLPSDRFSAERTGGSVSTLTIQRTQQEDSAVYLCASSLGWSQPQHFGDGTRLSIL.

Many counts were recorded for this clonotype. This sequence joins TRBV7-6 and TRBJ1-1; D gene ambiguous. CDR1 and CDR2 from the germline V gene are SGHVS and FNYEAQ. The CDR3 spans 13 residues. Trimming removed 0 bases at V and 6 bases at J, with 8 bases between. CDR3 nucleotide sequence: TGTGCCAGCAGCTTAGCGTACGGAGCTGAAGCTTTCTTT. Protein: CASSLAYGAEAFF.

This clonotype was found many times. V gene TRBV4-1 combines with J gene TRBJ1-6; a weak D match, TRBD1 (6 bases). Germline CDR1 is MGHRA and CDR2 is YSYEKL. The CDR3 sequence is 15 residues long. Deletions cut 0 bases from V and 8 bases from J, with 11 bases between. CDR3 amino acids: CASSQEAGVDSPLHF. The DNA for the CDR3 is TGCGCCAGCAGCCAAGAGGCAGGGGTGGATTCACCCCTCCACTTT.

This clonotype has ten or more counts. The rearrangement joins TRBV7-9 to TRBJ2-2, with D possibly TRBD1 on 6 matching bases. V shed 5 bases and J shed 8 bases, with 18 bases lying between them. Germline lookup yields CDR1 SEHNR and CDR2 FQNEAQ (reference sequence). This CDR3 has 15 amino acids. In nucleotides, the CDR3 is TGTGCCAGCAGCGGAGGACAGTGGGGGTCTGGGGAGCTGTTTTTT. This translates into CASSGGQWGSGELFF.

This clonotype was found a few times. This chain connects TRBV7-2 to TRBJ2-4; TRBD2 matches at 10 bases. The V segment lost 0 bases and the J segment 13 bases; nucleotides outside the gene matches: 6. CDR3 length: 14 amino acids. The germline CDR1 and CDR2 sequences are SGHTA and FQGNSA. CDR3 bases: TGTGCCAGCAGCTTAGCTCAAGCGGGGGGGCCCCAGTACTTC. This codes for CASSLAQAGGPQYF.

There are a few counts of this clonotype. J is TRBJ1-1 and V is TRBV6-5; perhaps TRBD1 as D (6 bases). V gave up 2 bases and J gave up 5 bases, with 12 bases separating them. The CDR3 sequence is 14 residues long. Germline-derived CDR1 and CDR2 are MNHEY and SVGAGI. The CDR3 loop is CASSYKGGGTEAFF. DNA of the CDR3: TGTGCCAGCAGTTACAAAGGGGGTGGAACTGAAGCTTTCTTT.

The chain carries TRBV28 and TRBJ2-4; D might be TRBD1 or TRBD2, each matching 5 bases. Germline CDR1 MDHEN, CDR2 SYDVKM. The CDR3 has 17 amino acids. V was trimmed by 1 base and J by 2 bases, leaving 15 bases between them. The CDR3 coding sequence is TGTGCCAGCAGTTTATTCCGGGGCGTCGGACCCAAAAACATTCAGTACTTC. Translated: CASSLFRGVGPKNIQYF.

This clonotype was recorded many times. The chain joins TRBV10-3 to TRBJ2-1, with 7 bases that match TRBD1. CDR3 length: 16 amino acids. Per the germline V gene, CDR1 is ENHRY and CDR2 is SYGVKD. V was clipped by 2 bases and J by 0 bases; unmatched bases: 4. CDR3 DNA sequence: TGTGCCATCAGTGAGAGTGGGACAGACTCCTACAATGAGCAGTTCTTC. Translating gives CAISESGTDSYNEQFF.

This clonotype occurred many times. This chain links TRBV7-6 with TRBJ1-6; the D is unclear. V was cut by 4 bases and J by 7 bases, with 8 bases left in between. CDR3 size: 13 residues. Looked up from germline, CDR1 is SGHVS and CDR2 is FNYEAQ. CDR3 sequence (DNA): TGTGCCAGCAGCTATGAGGGCAATTCACCCCTCCACTTT. Translation: CASSYEGNSPLHF. Full variable domain (missing parts from reference TRBV7-6 and TRBJ1-6): GAGVSQSPRYKVTKRGQDVALRCDPISGHVSLYWYRQALGQGPEFLTYFNYEAQQDKSGLPNDRFSAERPEGSISTLTIQRTEQRDSAMYRCASSYEGNSPLHFGNGTRLTVT.

This clonotype was counted between two and nine times. The rearrangement links TRBV5-5 to TRBJ2-5; TRBD1 might be the D (5 bases). Per the germline V gene, CDR1 is SGHKS and CDR2 is YYEKEE (reference sequence). The length of the CDR3 is 13 residues. V lost 2 bases, J lost 5 bases, and 10 bases lay in between. This CDR3 reads CASSFPGMETQYF. CDR3 DNA sequence: TGTGCCAGCAGCTTTCCAGGGATGGAGACCCAGTACTTC. Full variable domain (outside the CDR3, taken from reference TRBV5-5 and TRBJ2-5): DAGVTQSPTHLIKTRGQQVTLRCSPISGHKSVSWYQQVLGQGPQFIFQYYEKEERGRGNFPDRFSARQFPNYSSELNVNALLLGDSALYLCASSFPGMETQYFGPGTRLLVL.

This chain uses TRBV20-1 with TRBJ2-7, with D tentatively TRBD1 (6 bases). Per the germline V gene, CDR1 is DFQATT and CDR2 is SNEGSKA (reference sequence). The CDR3 is 12 residues long. The V and J ends lost 6 bases and 3 bases respectively, with 12 bases between them. The CDR3, as DNA: TGCAGTGCCCTGACGGACAGCTACGAGCAGTACTTC. It specifies CSALTDSYEQYF.

The chain employs TRBV6-6 and TRBJ2-1, with D unclear. This CDR3 spans 17 amino acids. Between the trimmed V and J ends, which lost 3 bases and 7 bases, there was a span of 22 bases. Germline-derived CDR1 and CDR2 are MNHNY and SVGAGI (reference sequence). The CDR3 protein is CASSYIVQVLSPNEQFF. In nucleotides, the CDR3 is TGTGCCAGCAGTTATATCGTCCAGGTGCTTTCCCCGAATGAGCAGTTCTTC.

Details on this clonotype: This may come from a read error, since a much larger clone is one base off. The V call is TRBV11-2, the J call TRBJ1-5; D remains ambiguous. The J call is doubtful: the DNA matches TRBJ2-3 better. CDR3 length: 13 residues. CDR1 and CDR2 (germline): SGHAT, FQNNGV. This chain's CDR3 is CASSLDLYQPQYF. DNA of the CDR3: TGTGCCAGCAGCTTAGATCTTTATCAGCCCCAGTATTTT.

This clonotype was recorded a few times. This chain connects TRBV6-2 or TRBV6-3 to TRBJ2-5; either TRBD1 or TRBD2 may supply D (5 bases each). From germline, CDR1 is MNHEY and CDR2 SVGEGT. The CDR3 is 22 residues long. The V and J ends lost 2 bases and 0 bases respectively, with 31 bases between them. As DNA, the CDR3 is TGTGCCAGCAGTTACCCGCTAACTAATCGGGACGCTTTGAGCGGAGACCAAGAGACCCAGTACTTC. This codes for CASSYPLTNRDALSGDQETQYF.

The sample holds a few counts of this clonotype. The chain combines TRBV27 with TRBJ2-7; D not certain. The CDR3 is 15 residues long. V dropped 2 bases and J dropped 5 bases, with 16 bases sitting between them. The V gene's germline CDR1 is MNHEY and CDR2 SMNVEV (reference sequence). CDR3 sequence: CASSLGPAIVNEQYF. The CDR3 nucleotides are TGTGCCAGCAGTTTAGGACCGGCGATTGTGAACGAGCAGTACTTC.

This clonotype showed up many times. V usage is TRBV6-1 and J usage is TRBJ2-1, with 8 bases aligning to TRBD1. CDR1 and CDR2 (germline): MNHNS, SASEGT. V lost 3 bases to trimming and J lost 7 bases; unmatched junction nucleotides: 8. This CDR3 has 15 residues. The CDR3 loop reads CASSEEAGGFNEQFF. CDR3 nucleotide sequence: TGTGCCAGCAGTGAGGAGGCAGGGGGCTTTAATGAGCAGTTCTTC.

V is TRBV7-9 and J is TRBJ1-2, with D possibly TRBD1 on 6 matching bases. This CDR3 contains 13 residues. Between the trimmed V and J ends, which lost 5 bases and 6 bases, there was a span of 13 bases. Looked up from germline, CDR1 is SEHNR and CDR2 is FQNEAQ (reference sequence). CDR3 in DNA: TGTGCCAGCAGCAGACAGGCCCCCGATGGCTACACCTTC. It is translated as CASSRQAPDGYTF.

This clonotype has a handful of counts. The CDR3 nucleotides are TGCAGTGCTAGAGAATCGCAGGTTGCTAGCGGGGGCCCGAAACAAGAGACCCAGTACTTC. Its translation: CSARESQVASGGPKQETQYF. V is TRBV20-1 and J is TRBJ2-5; 10 nucleotides align to TRBD2. V was pared by 0 bases and J by 2 bases, with 18 bases of the junction left unmatched. The germline V gene encodes CDR1 DFQATT and CDR2 SNEGSKA (reference sequence). The length of the CDR3 is 20 residues.

This clonotype has at least ten counts. J is TRBJ2-7 and V is TRBV7-8; 8 bases are a match to TRBD1. CDR3 length: 15 residues. The germline CDR1 and CDR2 sequences are SGHVS and FQNEAQ. V shed 5 bases, J shed 1 base, and the junction held 7 bases outside the gene matches. The CDR3 protein is CASSISGQESYEQYF. DNA of the CDR3: TGTGCCAGCAGCATCTCGGGACAGGAATCCTACGAGCAGTACTTC.